This T cell receptor beta chain is drawn from a study of T cell responses to AZD1222 COVID-19 vaccine. Points from the study as a whole: Per reports, nearly half of all spike-specific TCRs target regions that are unmutated in variants. There were vaccine-associated CD4 TCRs across spike, dominant at 160-218 and 743-854.

The CDR3 has 18 residues. The V gene's germline CDR1 is KGHSH and CDR2 LQKENI. The trim removed 2 bases at V and 0 bases at J, leaving 9 bases unmatched. In the case of this clone: The antigen remains unidentified.

TCRdb's copy holds only in-frame clones and misses some; the assay was immunoSEQ multiplex PCR. The sample yields some 130,000 clones, around nine tenths seen once. The chain recombines TRBV18 with TRBJ2-3, with 9 bases identical to TRBD2. The sequence came from an adult in good health. Here the sequenced sample was peripheral blood, taken on day 0 of AZD1222 vaccination. CDR3 loop: CASSPNQRGATSTDTQYF. The CDR3, as DNA: TGTGCCAGCTCACCAAACCAGCGGGGGGCCACTAGCACAGATACGCAGTATTTT. Full variable domain (remainder filled in from reference TRBV18 and TRBJ2-3): NAGVMQNPRHLVRRRGQEARLRCSPMKGHSHVYWYRQLPEEGLKFMVYLQKENIIDESGMPKERFSAEFPKEGPSILRIQQVVRGDSAAYFCASSPNQRGATSTDTQYFGPGTRLTVL.